This entry concerns a single T cell receptor (beta chain). Its cognate antigen is unknown. This entry belongs to a study of human CD8 memory T cell subsets. CDR3 length: 14 amino acids. CDR1 and CDR2 (germline): DFQATT, SNEGSKA (reference sequence). It was UMI-labeled 5' RACE by which the TCR beta libraries were made. TCRdb reprocessed the 5' RACE reads, with one entry per CDR3 protein and no DNA. This sample's table has roughly 7,700 distinct CDR3 sequences. Broader study findings: The T cell repertoires of the stem-like memory and precursor exhausted subsets exhibited minimal overlap with one another.

The chain uses TRBV20-1 and TRBJ1-2; TCRdb's D gene call, TRBD1, goes unchecked for lack of DNA. Sequenced sample: CD8+ T cells from PBMCs. The clonotype was recovered from a human donor in good health. This CDR3 reads CSASPAGGSYGYTF.